These 32 T cell receptor beta chains originate from one sample sequenced in a study of blood T cell repertoires in COVID-19 (dated by TCRdb to the early 2020s). Libraries were made using the immunoSEQ multiplex PCR assay. TCRdb obtained this table from immuneACCESS and retained in-frame rearrangements with V and J assigned. These tables miss some clones; where compared with another copy, unresolved V genes account for less than half of the shortfall, and the remainder is unexplained. The sample table records 150,000 to 190,000 clones; approximately 82% of these occur just once. More than 7.5% of the sample lies in the top ten. Sequencing was carried out using peripheral blood. The source is a woman aged 50 to 65 with acute or convalescent COVID-19.

The genes are TRBV28 and TRBJ2-2; D possibly corresponds to TRBD1 (7 bases). V lost 11 bases and J lost 2, with 12 bases in between. Germline V gene sequence: CDR1 MDHEN, CDR2 SYDVKM. The length of the CDR3 is 13 residues. CDR3 bases: TGTGCCGGAGGGACAGCCAACACCGGGGAGCTGTTTTTT. Amino acids: CAGGTANTGELFF.

The genes are TRBV25-1 and TRBJ1-2; 8 bases are shared with TRBD1. Germline loops: CDR1 MGHDK, CDR2 SYGVNS. CDR3 size: 13 residues. Trimming cost V 4 bases and J 8 bases; bases outside gene matches: 6. The CDR3: CASSARTGTGYTF. DNA of the CDR3: TGTGCCAGCAGTGCTCGGACAGGGACCGGCTACACCTTC.

This clone was found a few times. The J gene is TRBJ2-5, the V gene TRBV6-1; D possibly corresponds to TRBD1 (5 bases). The germline V and J ends were trimmed by 1 base and 4 bases, with 13 bases remaining between them. The CDR3 length is 15 residues. CDR1 and CDR2 (germline): MNHNS, SASEGT. The CDR3 DNA follows: TGTGCCAGCAGTGAAGATCTACAGGTTGGAGAGACCCAGTACTTC. Translated: CASSEDLQVGETQYF.

This chain joins TRBV18 and TRBJ2-1; tentatively, D is TRBD1 (6 bases). V lost 5 bases, J lost 6 bases, and 17 bases lay in between. This CDR3 has 15 residues. CDR1 and CDR2 (germline): KGHSH, LQKENI. The CDR3, as DNA: TGTGCCAGCTCAGCGCCACAGGGTTGGGGCAATGAGCAGTTCTTC. Translated, it gives CASSAPQGWGNEQFF.

The chain is built from TRBV27 and TRBJ1-2, with D perhaps TRBD1 (6 bases). Per germline, CDR1 MNHEY and CDR2 SMNVEV (reference sequence). The CDR3 length is 16 residues. The ends were cut back, 6 bases at V and 0 bases at J, with 17 bases in the middle. This CDR3 reads CASRRTVKAPNYGYTF. The CDR3 bases are TGTGCCAGCAGAAGGACAGTCAAGGCCCCTAACTATGGCTACACCTTC.

The chain uses TRBV27 and TRBJ2-5; 10 bases fit TRBD2. The trim removed 6 bases at V and 2 bases at J, leaving 6 bases unmatched. The CDR3 contains 15 residues. Germline lookup yields CDR1 MNHEY and CDR2 SMNVEV (reference sequence). The CDR3 is CASSSGLASQETQYF. The CDR3 DNA is TGTGCCAGCAGCTCGGGACTAGCGAGTCAAGAGACCCAGTACTTC.

The chain recombines TRBV5-1 with TRBJ2-7; D possibly corresponds to TRBD1 (5 bases). Per germline, CDR1 SGHRS and CDR2 YFSETQ. V lost 4 bases, J lost 0 bases, and 11 bases lay in between. The CDR3 is 14 amino acids. CDR3 amino acids: CASSTGRSSYEQYF. In DNA form, the CDR3 reads TGCGCCAGCAGCACAGGACGGAGCTCCTACGAGCAGTACTTC. The full variable domain, with the rest looked up from reference TRBV5-1 and TRBJ2-7, is KAGVTQTPRYLIKTRGQQVTLSCSPISGHRSVSWYQQTPGQGLQFLFEYFSETQRNKGNFPGRFSGRQFSNSRSEMNVSTLELGDSALYLCASSTGRSSYEQYFGPGTRLTVT.

J is TRBJ1-6 and V is TRBV2; no definite D call. From germline, CDR1 is SNHLY and CDR2 FYNNEI. The CDR3 runs 14 residues. Trimming stripped 4 bases from V and 10 bases from J, with 14 bases between. CDR3 protein: CASSVGEGLSPLHF. In DNA, the CDR3 is TGTGCCAGCAGTGTAGGCGAGGGCCTCTCACCCCTCCACTTT.

The V and J genes are TRBV6-5 and TRBJ2-3; a possible D gene is TRBD2 (7 bases). This CDR3 comprises 16 residues. Per germline, CDR1 MNHEY and CDR2 SVGAGI. With 4 bases removed from V and 4 bases from J, the gap between germline ends came to 18 bases. The CDR3 nucleotides read TGTGCCAGCAGTTCACTTCGGCAGGGGAGGGCAGATACGCAGTATTTT. This gives the protein CASSSLRQGRADTQYF.

The gene calls are TRBV7-2 and TRBJ2-2; perhaps TRBD1 as D (5 bases). Germline-derived CDR1 and CDR2 are SGHTA and FQGNSA. This CDR3 spans 15 amino acids. V lost 0 bases and J 5 bases, leaving 10 bases between the germline ends. DNA of the CDR3: TGTGCCAGCAGCTTAGCGGGATCAGGGACCGGGGAGCTGTTTTTT. The encoded protein is CASSLAGSGTGELFF.

V gene TRBV7-5 combines with J gene TRBJ1-1. TRBV7-5 represents a pseudogene. The CDR3 has 17 amino acids. In DNA, the CDR3 is TGTGCCAGAAGCGTCTGGACGCGGGGACGAATGAACACTGAAGCTTTCTTT. Residues: CARSVWTRGRMNTEAFF.

CDR3 sequence (DNA): TGTGCCAGCAGCTTGCGGGGGGCCTATGGCTACACCTTC. It specifies CASSLRGAYGYTF. The rearrangement uses TRBV5-4 and TRBJ1-2, with D perhaps matching TRBD1 (6 bases). Trimming cost V 1 base and J 4 bases, with 8 bases left between them. This CDR3 region has 13 residues. Germline CDR1 and CDR2: SGHNT and YYREEE (reference sequence).

As DNA, the CDR3 is TGTGCCATCAGTGAGAACACTGGAAACACCATATATTTT. Its protein product is CAISENTGNTIYF. The V call is TRBV10-3, the J call TRBJ1-3; D call uncertain. Trimming stripped 2 bases from V and 2 bases from J, with 4 bases between. Germline CDR1 and CDR2: ENHRY and SYGVKD. The CDR3 length is 13 residues.

V and J are TRBV28 and TRBJ1-3; D may be TRBD1 (6 bases). V gave up 4 bases and J gave up 4 bases, with 11 bases separating them. There are 14 residues in the CDR3. Germline lookup yields CDR1 MDHEN and CDR2 SYDVKM. This CDR3 is CASSSTGSGNTIYF. CDR3 bases: TGTGCCAGCAGTTCTACAGGGTCGGGAAACACCATATATTTT.

This clone occurred a few times. The genes are TRBV28 and TRBJ2-5; TRBD2 is a possible D gene (6 bases). Germline V gene sequence: CDR1 MDHEN, CDR2 SYDVKM. This CDR3 spans 11 amino acids. Trimming shortened V by 5 bases and J by 11 bases, and 12 bases separated the two germline ends. CDR3: CASSPDYRQYF. CDR3 DNA sequence: TGTGCCAGCAGTCCGGACTATAGGCAGTACTTC.

The V and J genes are TRBV19 and TRBJ1-2, with TRBD1 as a possible D gene (5 bases). Germline V gene data show CDR1 as LNHDA and CDR2 as SQIVND (reference sequence). V lost 2 bases and J lost 2, with 15 bases in between. The CDR3 loop spans 16 amino acids. The CDR3 sequence: CASSISSGTENYGYTF. CDR3 DNA sequence: TGTGCCAGTAGTATATCCTCCGGGACTGAAAACTATGGCTACACCTTC.

This rearrangement joins TRBV5-6 to TRBJ1-2; 7 nucleotides agree with TRBD1. CDR3 length equals 15 residues. CDR1 and CDR2 (germline): SGHDT, YYEEEE. The ends lost 5 bases at V and 7 bases at J; junction bases unmatched: 14. The CDR3 protein is CASSRDRPLQGGYTF. The CDR3 DNA is TGTGCCAGCAGTCGGGACAGACCACTTCAGGGTGGCTACACCTTC.

This clone was counted only a few times. This sequence joins TRBV6-2 or TRBV6-3 and TRBJ1-4; TRBD1 matches at 7 bases. Germline CDR1 MNHEY, CDR2 SVGEGT. V was clipped by 5 bases and J by 3 bases; unmatched bases: 6. The CDR3 is 15 residues long. The CDR3 DNA reads TGTGCCAGCAGTCAAACGGGACAGCCTAATGAAAAACTGTTTTTT. Protein product: CASSQTGQPNEKLFF.

This clone was observed a single time. The chain links TRBV19 to TRBJ2-4; tentatively, D is TRBD1 (6 bases). Trimming cost V 6 bases and J 0 bases, with 15 bases left between them. The germline gives CDR1 LNHDA, CDR2 SQIVND (reference sequence). The CDR3 length is 16 residues. CDR3 sequence: CASSPTGRLAKNIQYF. As DNA, the CDR3 is TGTGCCAGTAGCCCCACAGGGCGGCTAGCCAAAAACATTCAGTACTTC.

The rearrangement uses TRBV7-8 and TRBJ2-1, with 7 bases matching TRBD2. The CDR3 is 15 residues long. Trimming removed 7 bases from V and 0 bases from J; junction bases left unmatched: 6. The germline V gene encodes CDR1 SGHVS and CDR2 FQNEAQ. CDR3 DNA: TGTGCCAGCAAGCCGGGGGGAAGCTCCTACAATGAGCAGTTCTTC. It is translated as CASKPGGSSYNEQFF. The full variable domain, its missing parts supplied by reference TRBV7-8 and TRBJ2-1, is GAGVSQSPRYKVAKRGQDVALRCDPISGHVSLFWYQQALGQGPEFLTYFQNEAQLDKSGLPSDRFFAERPEGSVSTLKIQRTQQEDSAVYLCASKPGGSSYNEQFFGPGTRLTVL.

CDR3 residues: CATSRGTEKLFF. The CDR3 DNA reads as TGTGCCACCAGCAGAGGGACAGAAAAACTGTTTTTT. The V call is TRBV15, the J call TRBJ1-4, with a tentative D call TRBD1 (5 bases). The CDR3 covers 12 residues. V was shortened by 1 base and J by 8 bases, with 5 bases between the two germline ends. Germline V lookup: CDR1 LNHNV, CDR2 YYDKDF (reference sequence).

The CDR3 DNA sequence: TGTGCCAGCAGTTTACCGCGGGGGACTAGCGGGAGTGTGAGTGAGCAGTTCTTC. As protein: CASSLPRGTSGSVSEQFF. This rearrangement joins TRBV28 to TRBJ2-1; 14 nucleotides line up with TRBD2. Trimming cost V 2 bases and J 9 bases; bases outside gene matches: 12. Germline V gene lookup returns CDR1 MDHEN and CDR2 SYDVKM. The CDR3 runs to 18 residues.

The chain recombines TRBV7-9 with TRBJ1-1; 9 nucleotides line up with TRBD1. Germline trimming cut 5 bases from V and 5 bases from J; bases unmatched to any gene: 6. Germline CDR1 SEHNR, CDR2 FQNEAQ (reference sequence). The CDR3 is made up of 14 amino acids. Here the CDR3 reads CASSRGQGNTEAFF. The CDR3 coding sequence is TGTGCCAGCAGCCGGGGACAGGGAAATACTGAAGCTTTCTTT.

The J gene is TRBJ1-2, the V gene TRBV20-1; the D gene is possibly TRBD1 (6 bases). Germline CDR1 reads DFQATT; CDR2 reads SNEGSKA (reference sequence). The V and J ends lost 6 bases and 6 bases respectively, with 11 bases between them. This CDR3 has 11 residues. CDR3 nucleotides: TGCAGTGCAACTACAGGGCATGGCTACACCTTC. As protein: CSATTGHGYTF.

The chain carries TRBV2 and TRBJ1-6, with TRBD1 matching over 8 bases. CDR3 size: 13 residues. The germline V gene has CDR1 SNHLY and CDR2 FYNNEI. V shed 9 bases, J shed 4 bases, and the junction held 2 bases outside the gene matches. The CDR3 DNA is TGTGCCAGAGGACAGGGTTATAATTCACCCCTCCACTTT. This sequence encodes CARGQGYNSPLHF.

V and J are TRBV7-9 and TRBJ1-2, with D perhaps matching TRBD1 (6 bases). The germline V and J ends were trimmed by 1 base and 0 bases, with 9 bases remaining between them. Germline values: CDR1 SEHNR, CDR2 FQNEAQ (reference sequence). The CDR3 spans 15 residues. This CDR3 reads CASSLVGAANYGYTF. The CDR3 DNA follows: TGTGCCAGCAGCTTAGTGGGGGCGGCTAACTATGGCTACACCTTC.

J is TRBJ2-7 and V is TRBV9; 7 bases are a match to TRBD1. The V and J ends lost 3 bases and 4 bases, in that order; junction bases with no gene match: 7. The CDR3 has 14 residues. Germline V gene sequence: CDR1 SGDLS, CDR2 YYNGEE. The CDR3 region has the DNA TGTGCCAGCAGCGAGACGACAGGGAATTACGAGCAGTACTTC. Translated: CASSETTGNYEQYF.

The V call is TRBV27, the J call TRBJ2-7; the match to TRBD2 covers 10 bases. This CDR3 region has 15 residues. Looked up from germline, CDR1 is MNHEY and CDR2 is SMNVEV (reference sequence). V dropped 7 bases and J dropped 4; count of bases not matched to a gene: 10. The CDR3 region is CASTRSGRAGYEQYF. CDR3 in DNA: TGTGCCAGCACCCGGAGCGGGAGGGCCGGATACGAGCAGTACTTC.

The chain couples TRBV7-8 to TRBJ2-7, with TRBD2 matching over 10 bases. This CDR3 is built from 17 residues. The junction had 7 bases not matched to a gene; V was cut back by 0 bases and J by 2 bases. Germline-derived CDR1 and CDR2 are SGHVS and FQNEAQ. The chain's CDR3 is CASSLALGLADTYEQYF. The CDR3 nucleotides are TGTGCCAGCAGCTTAGCGCTAGGACTAGCGGATACCTACGAGCAGTACTTC. Complete variable domain (other parts from reference TRBV7-8 and TRBJ2-7): GAGVSQSPRYKVAKRGQDVALRCDPISGHVSLFWYQQALGQGPEFLTYFQNEAQLDKSGLPSDRFFAERPEGSVSTLKIQRTQQEDSAVYLCASSLALGLADTYEQYFGPGTRLTVT.

The genes are TRBV7-9 and TRBJ1-1; 8 bases agree with TRBD1. With 5 bases clipped from V and 11 bases from J, the junction kept 13 bases outside the gene matches. This CDR3 spans 14 amino acids. CDR1 and CDR2 from the germline V gene are SEHNR and FQNEAQ (reference sequence). CDR3 sequence (DNA): TGTGCCAGCAGCATCCTGCCCTCAGGGGGCTCGGCTTTCTTT. Translating gives CASSILPSGGSAFF. The full variable domain, with the rest looked up from reference TRBV7-9 and TRBJ1-1, is DTGVSQNPRHKITKRGQNVTFRCDPISEHNRLYWYRQTLGQGPEFLTYFQNEAQLEKSRLLSDRFSAERPKGSFSTLEIQRTEQGDSAMYLCASSILPSGGSAFFGQGTRLTVV.

The chain links TRBV19 to TRBJ1-5; tentative D call: TRBD1 (6 bases). The CDR3 is 16 residues long. Germline loops: CDR1 LNHDA, CDR2 SQIVND (reference sequence). V was shortened by 6 bases and J by 2 bases, with 17 bases between the two germline ends. In DNA form, the CDR3 reads TGTGCCAGTAGAAACGGCGGGGGGCCACGCAATCAGCCCCAGCATTTT. This encodes CASRNGGGPRNQPQHF.

This clone was seen a handful of times. The CDR3 protein is CASSLAQGARSYGYTF. In nucleotides, the CDR3 is TGTGCCAGCAGTTTAGCACAGGGGGCGCGGAGCTATGGCTACACCTTC. The chain couples TRBV27 to TRBJ1-2, with 9 bases identical to TRBD1. From germline, CDR1 is MNHEY and CDR2 SMNVEV (reference sequence). V dropped 2 bases and J dropped 4; count of bases not matched to a gene: 8. The CDR3 consists of 16 residues.